The clone carrying this TCR beta chain was seen many times. Its antigen is unidentified. The sample comes from a study of neurological immune-mediated disorders. Study-wide points: No CDR3 amino acid sequences recurred among expanded clones across subjects, suggesting private repertoires in all groups.

By 5'RACE with 10-nucleotide random UMIs, the cDNA was made. The output of every sequencing run, over 190 million TCR-beta sequences, came from 15-18 subjects. TCRdb passed the 5' RACE reads through MiXCR, listing each CDR3 protein once. Among around 40,000 distinct CDR3 sequences, about an eighth were seen once, and the ten largest hold roughly 1.3%. The unsorted libraries were produced from 2 million PBMCs held at -80 C. CDR1 and CDR2 from the germline V gene are SQVTM and ANQGSEA. Between the trimmed V and J ends, which lost 4 bases and 5 bases, there was a span of 8 bases. This CDR3 is 11 amino acids long.

This receptor was obtained from a female donor in good health. The V call is TRBV29-1, the J call TRBJ1-1; TRBD1 might be the D (5 bases). Sequencing input: PBMCs. In nucleotides, the CDR3 is TGCAGCGTTGCTCGGGGGACTGAAGCTTTCTTT. Its protein product is CSVARGTEAFF.